One and the same sample provided the 7 T cell receptor beta chains below, sequenced in a study of T cells in Graves' hyperthyroidism and ophthalmopathy. Researchers took RNA transcripts and amplified the TCR beta CDR3 regions from them. During a first-round RT-PCR of the TCR CDR3, the HTBI primer set was used. TCRdb reprocessed the multiplex PCR reads with MiXCR, giving one entry per CDR3 protein. The table has over 300,000 distinct CDR3 sequences, 11% to 15% seen once; the top ten hold approximately 10%. The sequencing input was blood. The source of these receptors is a woman aged 55-70 years with Graves' hyperthyroidism.

This clonotype was detected many times. The rearrangement links TRBV12-3 or TRBV12-4 to TRBJ2-7; no definite D call. This CDR3 region has 14 residues. Trimming cost V 2 bases and J 2 bases, with 10 bases left between them. CDR3 amino acids: CASSLSDGPYEQYF. As DNA, the CDR3 is TGTGCCAGCAGTTTATCCGACGGACCCTACGAGCAGTACTTC.

A remark on this clonotype: This may come from a read error, since a much larger clone is one base off. V usage is TRBV30 and J usage is TRBJ2-1; D call uncertain. This CDR3 has 13 residues. Germline lookup yields CDR1 GTSNPN and CDR2 SVGIG (reference sequence). The CDR3 loop is CASSLAFHNEQFF. In nucleotides, the CDR3 is TGTGCCTCGAGTTTGGCTTTCCACAATGAGCAGTTCTTC.

The chain links TRBV6-9 to TRBJ2-2; perhaps TRBD1 as D (5 bases). The ends were cut back, 6 bases at V and 6 bases at J, with 17 bases in the middle. Germline CDR1 and CDR2: MNHGY and SVAAGI. This CDR3 contains 15 residues. CDR3 nucleotides: TGTGCCAGCAGATACAGGTCCCCCAGGGCCGGGGAGCTGTTTTTT. Its translation is CASRYRSPRAGELFF.

This clonotype was seen repeatedly, ten times or more. This chain connects TRBV5-1 to TRBJ1-3; D is unclear. CDR3 length: 14 amino acids. V lost 6 bases, J lost 1 base, and 11 bases lay in between. Looked up from germline, CDR1 is SGHRS and CDR2 is YFSETQ. This CDR3 is CASTVDNSGNTIYF. As DNA, the CDR3 is TGCGCCAGCACCGTAGACAATTCTGGAAACACCATATATTTT.

The CDR3 sequence: CASSWTGAAHIQYF. CDR3 coding DNA: TGTGCCAGCAGCTGGACAGGGGCAGCTCACATTCAGTACTTC. The rearrangement joins TRBV27 to TRBJ2-4, with 9 bases identical to TRBD1. The CDR3 runs 14 residues. With V trimmed by 6 bases and J by 8 bases, 8 bases remained unmatched. Germline loops: CDR1 MNHEY, CDR2 SMNVEV (reference sequence).

This clonotype was picked up many times. This chain links TRBV12-3 or TRBV12-4 with TRBJ1-3; weak D call: TRBD1 (5 bases). With 7 bases removed from V and 2 bases from J, the gap between germline ends came to 9 bases. The CDR3 is 13 residues long. The CDR3 nucleotides are TGTGCCAGCACCCTGGGGGCTGGAAACACCATATATTTT. The encoded protein is CASTLGAGNTIYF.

The rearrangement links TRBV4-2 to TRBJ2-7; possibly TRBD2 for D (5 bases). Trimming pared 0 bases from V and 0 bases from J, leaving 18 bases between. The CDR3 is made up of 18 amino acids. Germline loops: CDR1 LGHNA, CDR2 YNFKEQ. Written as DNA, the CDR3 is TGTGCCAGCAGCCAAGATCGAAGTGGGAGCGGAGGCTCCTACGAGCAGTACTTC. Its protein product is CASSQDRSGSGGSYEQYF.